One T cell receptor beta chain is described in this entry. With 60 Vbeta and 13 Jbeta primers, the PCR was carried out. Repertoires were generated with immunoSEQ multiplex PCR, while TCRdb's copy carries only in-frame clones and drops some. This table holds 130,000 to 150,000 clones, over 75% found once. This CDR3 comprises 13 residues. Per the germline V gene, CDR1 is MGHDK and CDR2 is SYGVNS. After removal of 3 bases from V and 3 bases from J, the junction contained 1 base not matched to a gene. These data are taken from a study of cytomegalovirus exposure and HLA in healthy donors. Turning to the study itself: Most genotyped donors, 81% of 398, had Caucasian-associated genetic ancestry.

The V and J genes are TRBV25-1 and TRBJ1-2, with 7 bases lining up with TRBD1. The receptor's source is a young man in good health and CMV-seronegative. The specimen was PBMCs. The CDR3 sequence: CASSDTGDYGYTF. CDR3 DNA: TGTGCCAGCAGTGATACAGGGGACTATGGCTACACCTTC.